This T cell receptor beta chain is drawn from a study of T cell responses to AZD1222 COVID-19 vaccine. Background on the study: The study pooled second doses at about 4 or about 12 weeks.

Measured with immunoSEQ multiplex PCR; TCRdb has only the in-frame clones, and not every one. The data contain 25,000 to 35,000 clones, more than 85% of them singletons. Points on this clone: Its antigen is not known.

Germline CDR1 is LNHDA and CDR2 is SQIVND (reference sequence). V lost 7 bases to trimming and J lost 1 base; unmatched junction nucleotides: 5. The CDR3 runs to 15 residues. General observations from the study: Seropositive AZD1222 recipients at baseline numbered only 6 or 7. White British donors predominated, females outnumbered males, and clonal diversity was possibly underestimated. Once two AZD1222 doses were given, Spike-specific TCR breadth and depth went up.

This clonotype originated in an adult in good health. The chain joins TRBV19 to TRBJ2-3; 10 bases agree with TRBD2. This material consisted of peripheral blood, taken on day 0 of AZD1222 vaccination. CDR3 region: CASTPTSGGTDTQYF. The CDR3 region has the DNA TGTGCCAGTACTCCTACTAGCGGGGGCACAGATACGCAGTATTTT.